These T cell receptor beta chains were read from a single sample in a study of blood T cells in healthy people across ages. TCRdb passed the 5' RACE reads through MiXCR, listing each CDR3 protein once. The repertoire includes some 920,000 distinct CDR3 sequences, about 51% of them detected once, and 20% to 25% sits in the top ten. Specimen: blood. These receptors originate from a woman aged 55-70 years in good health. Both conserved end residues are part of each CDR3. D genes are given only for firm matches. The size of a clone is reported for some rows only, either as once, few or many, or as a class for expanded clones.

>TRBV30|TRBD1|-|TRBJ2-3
CAWTGTGTDTQYF
TGTGCCTGGACCGGGACAGGGACAGATACGCAGTATTTT
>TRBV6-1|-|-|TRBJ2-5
CASRRGGGGFQETQYF
TGTGCCAGCAGGAGGGGCGGTGGAGGGTTTCAAGAGACCCAGTACTTC
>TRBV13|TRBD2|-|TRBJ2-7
CASSARTSGSVYEQYF
TGTGCCAGCAGCGCCCGGACTAGCGGGAGTGTCTACGAGCAGTACTTC
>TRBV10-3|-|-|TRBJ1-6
CAISNGTVNSPLHF
TGTGCCATCAGTAATGGGACCGTTAATTCACCCCTCCACTTT
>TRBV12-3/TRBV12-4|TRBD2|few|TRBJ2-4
CASSLVGSGRNKQYF
TGTGCCAGCAGTTTAGTTGGTAGCGGGAGAAACAAGCAGTACTTC
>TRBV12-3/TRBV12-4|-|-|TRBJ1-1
CASSLKGPAEAFF
TGTGCCAGCAGTTTAAAGGGACCTGCTGAAGCTTTCTTT
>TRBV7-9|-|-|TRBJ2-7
CASSPRQNVPIYEQYF
TGTGCCAGCAGCCCACGACAGAATGTTCCAATATACGAGCAGTACTTC
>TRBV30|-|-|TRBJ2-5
CAGTTGAQETQYF
TGTGCCGGGACGACAGGAGCCCAAGAGACCCAGTACTTC
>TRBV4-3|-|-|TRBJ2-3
CASSPDTGSTDTQYF
TGCGCCAGCAGCCCAGATACAGGGAGCACAGATACGCAGTATTTT
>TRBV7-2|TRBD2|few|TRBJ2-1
CASSYGLAVGEQFF
TGTGCCAGCAGCTATGGACTAGCGGTTGGTGAGCAGTTCTTC
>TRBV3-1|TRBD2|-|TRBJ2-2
CASSQRTSTGELFF
TGTGCCAGCAGCCAACGGACTAGCACCGGGGAGCTGTTTTTT
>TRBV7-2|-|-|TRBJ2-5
CASSFSPEGETQYF
TGTGCCAGCAGCTTCAGCCCCGAAGGGGAGACCCAGTACTTC
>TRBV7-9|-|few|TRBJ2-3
CASSLGGQPIGTDTQYF
TGTGCCAGCAGCTTAGGAGGACAGCCGATTGGCACAGATACGCAGTATTTT
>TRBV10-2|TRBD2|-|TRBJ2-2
CASSEWLAGGLRSPPGELFF
TGCGCCAGCAGTGAGTGGCTAGCGGGAGGGCTTAGGTCCCCGCCCGGGGAGCTGTTTTTT
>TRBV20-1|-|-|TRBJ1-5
CSATRTVNSNQPQHF
TGCAGTGCTACCCGGACAGTTAATAGCAATCAGCCCCAGCATTTT
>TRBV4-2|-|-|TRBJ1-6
CASSQEGRGNSPLHF
TGTGCCAGCAGCCAAGAGGGTCGCGGTAATTCACCCCTCCACTTT
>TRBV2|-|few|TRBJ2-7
CASTGETYEQYF
TGTGCCAGCACAGGTGAGACCTACGAGCAGTACTTC
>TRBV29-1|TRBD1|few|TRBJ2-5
CSVGGGQGARETQYF
TGCAGCGTTGGGGGCGGTCAGGGGGCCCGTGAGACCCAGTACTTC